Described below is a single T cell receptor beta chain sequence and its context. In its sample, this clonotype was seen many times. Its antigen target is currently unknown. No clone much larger than this one lies a single base away; base qualities are absent. In the paper's terms, the treatment or condition label means: live attenuated yellow fever vaccine strain. PBMCs were isolated from peripheral blood using a standard Ficoll-Paque protocol. CD4 and CD8 T-cell fractions were isolated with Dynabeads CD4 and CD8 positive selection kits. RNA was extracted with TriZol from bulk PBMCs, CD4 and CD8 fractions, and dextramer-positive and dextramer-negative fractions. Sequencing instrument: Illumina NovaSeq 6000. TCR cDNA was synthesized by 5'RACE template switching, through which a universal primer site and unique molecular identifiers were introduced. cDNA synthesis was primed from both the TCR alpha and TCR beta constant segments. Library amplification involved two PCR steps, and the second step added sample barcodes and sequencing adapters. Libraries were sequenced on Illumina HiSeq 2500 (2x100 bp) or NovaSeq (2x150 bp). Per the source publication's procedure: MIGEC was used to demultiplex reads and collapse the reads into UMI consensus sequences, and MiXCR was used for V(D)J alignment. Vaccine-responding clonotypes were identified with edgeR using replicate PBMC samples, with FDR below 0.01 and a log2 fold change above 5 up to day 15 being required. Bulk clonotypes were assigned CD4 or CD8 identity according to which sequenced CD4 or CD8 repertoire held them at higher abundance. TCRdb reran the public reads through fastp at Q25 and MiXCR, keeping productive beta chains. Here each entry gathers all rows of one CDR3 protein and keeps the most common genes and DNA. The V and J calls and clone size are TCRdb's, not the authors'. The sample table records about 200,000 distinct CDR3 sequences; less than 3.5% of these occur just once. The ten largest account for around 3.3% of the sample.

The record originates from a study of T cells after yellow fever vaccination (dated by TCRdb to the late 2010s). General notes on the study: The SMART-Seq v4 Ultra Low Input RNA kit was used to prepare libraries from fractions with low cell numbers. To follow T-cell clones before and after both primary and booster YFV17D yellow fever vaccination, bulk TCR alpha and beta repertoires underwent longitudinal sequencing. Blood samples were taken at several timepoints before and after primary and secondary immunization, and bulk PBMC replicates and cell subsets were isolated. Two healthy male donors, one aged 18 to 29 and one aged 30 to 40 years, made up the cohort.

What the research found in general, with its limitations: The secondary T-cell response was found to be weaker but faster than the primary response, with a peak reached on day 5 rather than on day 15. After the booster, most clones that had expanded after primary vaccination were detected again (roughly 95% of CD4 and 88% of CD8), suggesting broad maintenance of memory. A small share of clonotypes occurred in both CD4 and CD8 compartments, likely arising from convergent recombination. FACS-sorted repertoires could contain abundant contaminating clonotypes from the bulk population, so computational filtering was required. The study included only a couple of donors, which limits how far the findings can be generalized.

Clipping removes 6 bases from V and 6 bases from J, with 5 as the unmatched junction base count. The CDR3, cysteine through phenylalanine, is 13 amino acids long. Only the CDR3 portion is preserved as DNA: 39 bases, with reading frame beginning at the first base. CDR1 and CDR2, looked up from the germline V gene, are MNHEY and SVGAGI. The chain couples TRBV6-5 to TRBJ2-1, with 7 junctional bases fitting TRBD2. The receptor was derived from a man between 18 and 35 years old who received the YFV17D yellow fever vaccine. This specimen consisted of CD4+ T cells sorted from PBMCs, obtained 10 days after the yellow fever booster vaccination. The nucleotide sequence reads TGTGCCAGCAGCGGTACTAGCGCCAATGAGCAGTTCTTC. Translated, this is CASSGTSANEQFF.